A selection of T cell receptor beta chains follows, all from one sample in a study of blood T cell repertoires in COVID-19. Repertoires were generated with immunoSEQ multiplex PCR, while TCRdb's copy carries only in-frame clones and drops some. In the table there are a few hundred thousand clones, more than 85% of which are singletons. Sequences were obtained from PBMCs or T cells enriched from blood (not recorded which). The source is an older woman who had recovered from COVID-19. Both conserved end residues are part of each CDR3. The D gene is left open where the match is weak. Part of the rows lack a size; the others show once, few, many or a class for expanded clones.

j_call d_call clone_size v_call cdr3_aa cdr3_nt
TRBJ2-6 TRBD2 - TRBV4-2 CASSQAGTISGANVLTF TGTGCCAGCAGCCAAGCGGGGACTATCTCTGGGGCCAACGTCCTGACTTTC
TRBJ2-3 TRBD2 - TRBV10-2 CARLAGGGTQYF TGCGCCCGCCTAGCGGGGGGGGGTACGCAGTATTTT
TRBJ1-4 TRBD1 - TRBV5-1 CASMGGTGSEKLFF TGCGCCAGCATGGGCGGGACAGGGTCAGAAAAACTGTTTTTT
TRBJ2-5 - - TRBV19 CASSLGRGASQETQYF TGTGCCAGTAGCCTTGGCAGGGGCGCGTCCCAAGAGACCCAGTACTTC
TRBJ1-2 - - TRBV2 CASLPLSANYGYTF TGTGCCAGCCTCCCTCTTTCCGCTAACTATGGCTACACCTTC
TRBJ2-3 - - TRBV24-1 CATSEGGAYTQYF TGTGCCACCAGTGAGGGGGGGGCCTATACGCAGTATTTT
TRBJ1-4 - - TRBV15 CATADPRGNEKLFF TGTGCCACAGCAGACCCCAGGGGCAATGAAAAACTGTTTTTT
TRBJ1-3 TRBD1 - TRBV19 CASSKSTGTGHSASGNTIYF TGTGCCAGTAGTAAAAGTACCGGGACAGGCCACTCCGCCTCTGGAAACACCATATATTTT
TRBJ1-1 TRBD1 - TRBV5-5 CASSLGQGGTEAFF TGTGCCAGCAGCTTAGGACAGGGGGGAACTGAAGCTTTCTTT
TRBJ1-5 - - TRBV3-1/TRBV3-2 CASSQGGGQPQHF TGTGCCAGCAGCCAAGGGGGGGGTCAGCCCCAGCATTTT
TRBJ1-3 - few TRBV5-1 CASSLAAGGGSGNTIYF TGCGCCAGCAGCTTGGCTGCTGGGGGAGGCTCTGGAAACACCATATATTTT
TRBJ2-1 TRBD1 - TRBV10-2 CASRRDRGRGGEQFF TGCGCCAGCAGGAGGGACAGGGGGAGGGGTGGCGAGCAGTTCTTC
TRBJ1-1 TRBD1 - TRBV9 CASSVAGTGTSEAFF TGTGCCAGCAGCGTAGCTGGGACAGGGACCTCTGAAGCTTTCTTT
TRBJ2-3 - - TRBV5-1 CASSPSGGRDTQYF TGCGCCAGCAGCCCGAGTGGGGGCAGGGATACGCAGTATTTT
TRBJ1-2 - - TRBV6-1 CASSYGGRVGYTF TGTGCCAGCAGTTATGGTGGCAGGGTTGGCTACACCTTC
TRBJ2-1 - - TRBV29-1 CSVPDYSNEQFF TGCAGCGTCCCGGACTATTCCAATGAGCAGTTCTTC
TRBJ2-3 TRBD2 - TRBV7-9 CASSWGLAGGPADTQYF TGTGCCAGCAGCTGGGGACTAGCGGGGGGGCCTGCAGATACGCAGTATTTT
TRBJ2-1 TRBD2 - TRBV18 CASSPQRTGTSGSSSYNEQFF TGTGCCAGCTCACCGCAGAGGACCGGGACTAGCGGGTCGAGCTCCTACAATGAGCAGTTCTTC
TRBJ2-1 - - TRBV27 CASSWREQGNEQFF TGTGCCAGCAGTTGGCGAGAGCAGGGGAATGAGCAGTTCTTC
TRBJ2-5 - - TRBV14 CASSQAHGQPRATQYF TGTGCCAGCAGCCAAGCCCATGGACAGCCCAGGGCGACCCAGTACTTC
TRBJ1-5 TRBD1 - TRBV2 CASSRGENSNQPQHF TGTGCCAGCTCCAGGGGGGAAAATAGCAATCAGCCCCAGCATTTT
TRBJ2-1 TRBD2 - TRBV5-4 CATSTSGVSYNEQFF TGTGCCACTTCGACTAGCGGAGTCTCCTACAATGAGCAGTTCTTC
TRBJ1-5 TRBD1 - TRBV19 CASSIEGQRGEHF TGTGCCAGTAGTATAGAGGGACAGAGGGGAGAGCATTTT
TRBJ1-1 TRBD1 - TRBV5-1 CASSPQRTGPNTEAFF TGCGCCAGCAGCCCACAGAGGACAGGCCCGAACACTGAAGCTTTCTTT
TRBJ2-3 - - TRBV4-1 CASSQVSNPGRGDTQYF TGCGCCAGCAGCCAAGTCTCCAACCCTGGCCGGGGAGATACGCAGTATTTT
TRBJ2-1 TRBD1 - TRBV27 CASSQRQGAYNEQFF TGTGCCAGCAGCCAAAGACAGGGGGCCTACAATGAGCAGTTCTTC
TRBJ2-5 TRBD2 - TRBV11-2 CASSRGGAQETQYF TGTGCCAGCAGCCGCGGGGGGGCCCAAGAGACCCAGTACTTC
TRBJ1-1 - once TRBV19 CASSIVGDTEAFF TGTGCCAGTAGTATAGTAGGGGACACTGAAGCTTTCTTT
TRBJ1-3 - - TRBV7-8 CASSPIDRRPGNTIYF TGTGCCAGCAGCCCCATCGACAGGAGACCTGGAAACACCATATATTTT
TRBJ1-2 TRBD1 - TRBV27 CASSLSSGGYGYTF TGTGCCAGCAGTCTCAGTTCAGGGGGATATGGCTACACCTTC
TRBJ2-7 TRBD1 - TRBV6-6 CASRTNRGKKDEQYF TGTGCCAGCAGAACGAACAGGGGCAAGAAGGACGAGCAGTACTTC
TRBJ2-3 - - TRBV24-1 CATSDFPSRSTDTQYF TGTGCCACCAGTGATTTTCCTAGCCGGAGCACAGATACGCAGTATTTT
TRBJ2-1 TRBD2 - TRBV4-1 CASSQEGGRAEQFF TGCGCCAGCAGCCAAGAGGGGGGGAGGGCTGAGCAGTTCTTC
TRBJ1-1 - - TRBV29-1 CSVVVSGDTEAFF TGCAGCGTTGTAGTGTCAGGGGACACTGAAGCTTTCTTT
TRBJ1-1 TRBD1 - TRBV28 CASALAGTGGTEAFF TGTGCCAGCGCTCTCGCCGGGACAGGAGGGACTGAAGCTTTCTTT
TRBJ1-1 - - TRBV12-3/TRBV12-4 CASRVTMNTEAFF TGTGCCAGCAGGGTTACAATGAACACTGAAGCTTTCTTT
TRBJ1-2 - - TRBV2 CASSEGRGGNYGYTF TGTGCCAGCAGTGAAGGGCGAGGGGGTAACTATGGCTACACCTTC
TRBJ2-1 TRBD2 - TRBV11-2 CASSPHPQLAEPPYNEQFF TGTGCCAGCAGCCCACACCCCCAGCTAGCGGAGCCCCCCTACAATGAGCAGTTCTTC
TRBJ2-6 - - TRBV2 CASSDLAGANVLTF TGTGCCAGCAGTGATCTAGCTGGGGCCAACGTCCTGACTTTC
TRBJ2-1 TRBD2 - TRBV5-5 CASSLGLAGGIFYNEQFF TGTGCCAGCAGCTTGGGACTAGCGGGGGGAATTTTCTACAATGAGCAGTTCTTC
TRBJ2-3 TRBD2 - TRBV5-1 CASSLVPTSGGTDTQYF TGCGCCAGCAGCTTGGTTCCTACTAGCGGGGGAACAGATACGCAGTATTTT